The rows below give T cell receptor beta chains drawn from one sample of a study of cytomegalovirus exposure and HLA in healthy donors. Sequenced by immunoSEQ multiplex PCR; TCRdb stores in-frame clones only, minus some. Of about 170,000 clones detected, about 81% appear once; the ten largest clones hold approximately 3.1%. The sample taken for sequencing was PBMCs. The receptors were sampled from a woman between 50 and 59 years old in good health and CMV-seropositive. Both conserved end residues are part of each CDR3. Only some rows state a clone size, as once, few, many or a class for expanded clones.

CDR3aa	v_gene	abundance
CASSLQGYDSPLHF	TRBV5-1	few
CASSLRINSGARTDTQYF	TRBV5-6	-
CASGSSAVRGGDQPQHF	TRBV4-1	-
CASRADSSEQFF	TRBV6-6	-
CASSPGGQSGANVLTF	TRBV5-1	few
CASSPKEEAFF	TRBV18	-
CASSLGGGSNQPQHF	TRBV7-2	-
CATSRAGGTEAFF	TRBV15	-
CASSLGQADTQYF	TRBV6-5	-
CASSLDRGAGYTF	TRBV5-5	few
CASSQGTGYGYTF	TRBV18	-
CASSEVALTPNTEAFF	TRBV10-2	-
CASSWARNEQFF	TRBV6-6	-
CASSLGGPVETQYF	TRBV6-6	few
CASSVQGFDTEAFF	TRBV5-4	-
CASSAPRFAFF	TRBV6-1	-
CASSPAWGAEAFF	TRBV7-9	-
CASSQRGGTEAFF	TRBV14	-
CAWSQGVATNEKLFF	TRBV30	-
CASSSLAGGPLHEQYF	TRBV19	-
CASGPDYYNEQFF	TRBV2	few
CATQTEKNTEAFF	TRBV2	-
CASSLDINMNTEAFF	TRBV5-1	-
CASSLNRANYGYTF	TRBV5-1	-
CATSRGQGVQPQHF	TRBV15	-
CASAIPRGKLFF	TRBV12-5	few
CASSLQGALAGELFF	TRBV7-3	-
CASSQATQAEKLFF	TRBV4-1	-
CASSLGQRKNTEAFF	TRBV5-1	few